Following are 23 T cell receptor beta chains from one sample sequenced in a study of T cells in Graves' hyperthyroidism and ophthalmopathy. Amplified TCR beta CDR3 regions derived from RNA transcripts. HTBI primers drove first-round RT-PCR of the TCR CDR3. TCRdb recomputed calls from the multiplex PCR reads with MiXCR, one row per CDR3 protein. Among about 530,000 distinct CDR3 sequences listed, roughly 18% were seen once. The sample comprised blood. The receptors originated from a woman aged 18-35 years with Graves' ophthalmopathy.

This clonotype was recorded many times. The chain combines TRBV7-8 with TRBJ2-7; TRBD2 matches 13 bases. The V gene's germline CDR1 is SGHVS and CDR2 FQNEAQ. The CDR3 runs to 15 residues. The junction had 8 bases not matched to a gene; V was cut back by 5 bases and J by 7 bases. CDR3 nucleotides: TGTGCCAGCAGCCCCGGACTAGCGGGAGTGAATGAGCAGTACTTC. Translating it yields CASSPGLAGVNEQYF. The variable domain in full, with the rest retrieved from reference TRBV7-8 and TRBJ2-7, is GAGVSQSPRYKVAKRGQDVALRCDPISGHVSLFWYQQALGQGPEFLTYFQNEAQLDKSGLPSDRFFAERPEGSVSTLKIQRTQQEDSAVYLCASSPGLAGVNEQYFGPGTRLTVT.

This clonotype was found a few times. The CDR3 DNA follows: TGTGCCACCAGCAGAGTTGGACAGAATAGCAATCAGCCCCAGCATTTT. It translates to CATSRVGQNSNQPQHF. This rearrangement joins TRBV15 to TRBJ1-5; tentatively, D is TRBD1 (6 bases). Trimming took 1 base from V and 0 from J, leaving 10 bases between them. The germline V gene has CDR1 LNHNV and CDR2 YYDKDF (reference sequence). This CDR3 region has 16 residues.

This clonotype showed up just a few times. V and J are TRBV27 and TRBJ2-1; 8 positions match TRBD2. The CDR3 runs to 14 residues. Germline loops: CDR1 MNHEY, CDR2 SMNVEV (reference sequence). V trimming: 8 bases; J trimming: 8 bases; junction bases outside the gene matches: 11. The CDR3 is CASATYSGGYEQFF. DNA for the CDR3: TGTGCCAGCGCAACTTATTCGGGAGGGTATGAGCAGTTCTTC.

This clonotype was counted only a few times. The rearrangement uses TRBV10-3 and TRBJ1-5; 9 positions agree with TRBD1. From germline, CDR1 is ENHRY and CDR2 SYGVKD. The CDR3 has 14 residues. Germline trimming cut 5 bases from V and 5 bases from J; bases unmatched to any gene: 4. CDR3 loop: CAISQDRGDQPQHF. The CDR3 bases are TGTGCCATCAGTCAGGACAGGGGCGATCAGCCCCAGCATTTT.

For this clonotype: A much larger clone differs by one base, so this may be a read error. V usage is TRBV25-1 and J usage is TRBJ1-1; D not resolved. Looked up from germline, CDR1 is MGHDK and CDR2 is SYGVNS. The CDR3 runs 12 residues. The ends were cut back, 6 bases at V and 1 base at J, with 6 bases in the middle. CDR3 sequence (DNA): TGTGCCAGCAGGAAGGGGAACACTGAAGCTTTCTTT. Its translation: CASRKGNTEAFF.

This chain joins TRBV4-1 and TRBJ1-5; D is ambiguous. Germline CDR1 and CDR2: MGHRA and YSYEKL. Trimming took off 4 bases at V and 5 bases at J, with 15 bases between the two ends. The CDR3 has 15 residues. CDR3 DNA sequence: TGCGCCAGCAGCCTTCTCCCGCAAAACTATCAGCCCCAGCATTTT. As protein: CASSLLPQNYQPQHF.

This clonotype was seen many times. The rearrangement joins TRBV20-1 to TRBJ2-7; possibly TRBD1 for D (6 bases). Trimming stripped 0 bases from V and 2 bases from J, with 8 bases between. The CDR3 sequence is 13 residues long. Per the germline V gene, CDR1 is DFQATT and CDR2 is SNEGSKA (reference sequence). CDR3 sequence reads: CSAREDRPYEQYF. As DNA, the CDR3 is TGCAGTGCTAGAGAGGACAGACCCTACGAGCAGTACTTC.

This clonotype was seen at least ten times. The chain uses TRBV28 and TRBJ2-7, with D possibly being TRBD1 (5 bases). Trimming took 6 bases from V and 4 from J, leaving 16 bases between them. The CDR3 runs 14 residues. The germline V gene has CDR1 MDHEN and CDR2 SYDVKM. CDR3 DNA: TGTGCCAGCAGGGAATTGACAGTGGGTTACGAGCAGTACTTC. Its protein is CASRELTVGYEQYF.

Ten or more counts support this clonotype. CDR3 bases: TGTGCCTGGAGTAGGCGCAGGGCGAAATACAATGAGCAGTTCTTC. Its translation: CAWSRRRAKYNEQFF. The chain recombines TRBV30 with TRBJ2-1; D may be TRBD1 (5 bases). Germline V gene data show CDR1 as GTSNPN and CDR2 as SVGIG (reference sequence). The V and J ends lost 2 bases and 4 bases respectively, with 15 bases between them. There are 15 residues in the CDR3.

V and J are TRBV2 and TRBJ1-2; D not certain. The CDR3 length is 12 residues. In germline, CDR1 is SNHLY, CDR2 FYNNEI. V lost 7 bases and J 4 bases, leaving 10 bases between the germline ends. The CDR3 region is CASNPGGYGYTF. In DNA form, the CDR3 reads TGTGCCAGCAATCCCGGCGGCTATGGCTACACCTTC.

There are many counts of this clonotype. The chain links TRBV7-3 to TRBJ1-1, with D hard to call. CDR3 length equals 14 residues. The V and J ends lost 2 bases and 0 bases respectively, with 7 bases between them. Per germline, CDR1 SGHTA and CDR2 FQGTGA. The CDR3 DNA is TGTGCCAGCAGCTTATCCGGGTTGAACACTGAAGCTTTCTTT. Residues: CASSLSGLNTEAFF.

Ten or more counts support this clonotype. V is TRBV27 and J is TRBJ1-2, with D hard to call. The germline V gene encodes CDR1 MNHEY and CDR2 SMNVEV (reference sequence). V shed 3 bases and J shed 2 bases, with 16 bases lying between them. The length of the CDR3 is 16 residues. CDR3 nucleotide sequence: TGTGCCAGCAGTTTTTTCCCCTCGACGGAAAACTATGGCTACACCTTC. Translating it yields CASSFFPSTENYGYTF.

This chain uses TRBV20-1 with TRBJ1-2; D gene unclear. V shed 6 bases and J shed 14 bases, with 22 bases lying between them. The CDR3 consists of 12 residues. Looked up from germline, CDR1 is DFQATT and CDR2 is SNEGSKA (reference sequence). CDR3 sequence: CSAPRTRAALTF. The CDR3, as DNA: TGCAGTGCCCCACGCACGAGGGCCGCTCTGACCTTC.

This clonotype has a count of ten or more. This chain uses TRBV2 with TRBJ1-1; D not certain. The CDR3 spans 15 residues. Germline V CDR1 and CDR2: SNHLY, FYNNEI. V was cut by 8 bases and J by 1 base, with 17 bases left in between. DNA for the CDR3: TGTGCCAGCGGGAAGGACGGGAATCCGAACACTGAAGCTTTCTTT. It yields the protein CASGKDGNPNTEAFF.

V and J are TRBV12-5 and TRBJ2-7, with TRBD2 as a possible D gene (6 bases). CDR3 size: 17 residues. Trimming took 0 bases from V and 0 from J, leaving 15 bases between them. The germline CDR1 and CDR2 sequences are LGHNT and FRNRAP. CDR3 in DNA: TGTGCTAGTGGTTTGGTATCGGCTAGCGAAGGCTCCTACGAGCAGTACTTC. As protein: CASGLVSASEGSYEQYF.

This clonotype has ten or more counts. This sequence joins TRBV7-9 and TRBJ2-3; a possible D gene is TRBD2 (6 bases). There are 16 residues in the CDR3. Per the germline V gene, CDR1 is SEHNR and CDR2 is FQNEAQ (reference sequence). Deletions cut 5 bases from V and 0 bases from J, with 15 bases between. In DNA, the CDR3 is TGTGCCAGCAGCCCCGTGAGCGGGTCTAGCACAGATACGCAGTATTTT. This encodes CASSPVSGSSTDTQYF.

This clonotype was found many times. The chain carries TRBV2 and TRBJ1-5; D is ambiguous. V was shortened by 5 bases and J by 4 bases, with 9 bases between the two germline ends. From germline, CDR1 is SNHLY and CDR2 FYNNEI. The CDR3 sequence is 13 residues long. The CDR3 nucleotides read TGTGCCAGCAGTACCGACGGGAATCAGCCCCAGCATTTT. Protein: CASSTDGNQPQHF.

This clonotype appeared a single time. The rearrangement joins TRBV5-1 to TRBJ2-7; possibly TRBD1 or TRBD2 for D (5 bases each). Germline values: CDR1 SGHRS, CDR2 YFSETQ. Trimming took off 0 bases at V and 1 base at J, with 38 bases between the two ends. The CDR3 sequence is 24 residues long. The CDR3 bases are TGCGCCAGCAGCTTGGCCCACGACTGGGGCCAAATATTATCGGGTCTTGAGGGGTCCTACGAGCAGTACTTC. The encoded protein is CASSLAHDWGQILSGLEGSYEQYF.

Details on this clonotype: A much bigger clone sits one base away, suggesting this may be a read error. CDR3 sequence: CASSCRQGQGWYEQYF. The CDR3 DNA reads as TGTGCCAGCAGCTGCCGACAGGGCCAGGGGTGGTACGAGCAGTACTTC. This chain links TRBV13 with TRBJ2-7; 7 nucleotides match TRBD1. The junction had 13 bases not matched to a gene; V was cut back by 4 bases and J by 4 bases. Germline values: CDR1 PRHDT, CDR2 FYEKMQ (reference sequence). The CDR3 runs to 16 residues.

The table lists this clonotype with a few counts. The gene calls are TRBV20-1 and TRBJ1-1; 9 nucleotides align to TRBD1. Germline V gene lookup returns CDR1 DFQATT and CDR2 SNEGSKA (reference sequence). With 4 bases clipped from V and 4 bases from J, the junction kept 10 bases outside the gene matches. This CDR3 has 15 residues. CDR3 sequence reads: CSAKRQGGLGTEAFF. The CDR3 bases are TGCAGTGCTAAGAGACAGGGGGGGTTAGGCACTGAAGCTTTCTTT.

On this clonotype itself: Being one base from a much bigger clone, this may be a read error. The chain employs TRBV12-3 or TRBV12-4 and TRBJ2-1; 13 nucleotides line up with TRBD2. The CDR3 is made up of 16 amino acids. The CDR3 coding sequence is TGTGCCAGCAGTTCAAGGACTAGCGGGAGTGGGAATGCGCAGTTCTTC. It specifies CASSSRTSGSGNAQFF.

This clonotype was detected a few times. The chain uses TRBV6-1 and TRBJ2-7; the match to TRBD2 covers 10 bases. The V and J ends lost 4 bases and 1 base, in that order; junction bases with no gene match: 10. Germline CDR1 reads MNHNS; CDR2 reads SASEGT. The CDR3 is made up of 17 amino acids. For the CDR3, the DNA is TGTGCCAGCAGTGTCATTCCTAGCGGGAGATTTTCCTACGAGCAGTACTTC. Its translation is CASSVIPSGRFSYEQYF.

The J gene is TRBJ2-7, the V gene TRBV6-9, with 8 bases fitting TRBD1. The V and J ends lost 4 bases and 6 bases, in that order; junction bases with no gene match: 8. Germline loops: CDR1 MNHGY, CDR2 SVAAGI. The CDR3 runs to 14 residues. The CDR3 here is CASSWGQASLEQYF. CDR3 DNA sequence: TGTGCCAGCAGTTGGGGACAGGCTAGTCTCGAGCAGTACTTC.